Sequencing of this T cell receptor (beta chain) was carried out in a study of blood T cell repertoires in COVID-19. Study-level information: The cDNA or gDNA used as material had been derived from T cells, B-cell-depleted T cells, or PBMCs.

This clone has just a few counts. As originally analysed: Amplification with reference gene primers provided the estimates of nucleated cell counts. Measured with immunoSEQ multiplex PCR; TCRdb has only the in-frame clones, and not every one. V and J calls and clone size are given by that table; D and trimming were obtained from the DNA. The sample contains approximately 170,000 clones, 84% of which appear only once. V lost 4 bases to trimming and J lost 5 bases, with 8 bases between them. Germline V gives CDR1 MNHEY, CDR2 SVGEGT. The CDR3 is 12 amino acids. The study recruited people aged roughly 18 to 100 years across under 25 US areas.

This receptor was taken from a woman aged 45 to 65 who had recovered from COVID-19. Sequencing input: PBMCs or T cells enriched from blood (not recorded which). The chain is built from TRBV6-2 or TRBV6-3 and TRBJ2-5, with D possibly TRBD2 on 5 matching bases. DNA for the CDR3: TGTGCCAGCAGTTCCACGGGGGAGACCCAGTACTTC. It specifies CASSSTGETQYF.